The sequence of this TCR beta chain was determined in a study of cytomegalovirus exposure and HLA in healthy donors. Study-level points and caveats: A few of the chains that were CMV-associated were confirmed in vitro to be specific for CMV antigens.

This clone was recorded a few times. Its specificity is unknown. It was with 60 Vbeta and 13 Jbeta primers that the PCR ran. Profiled with immunoSEQ multiplex PCR; TCRdb holds only in-frame clones, not every one. This table holds approximately 120,000 clones, more than 15% found once. This clonotype was sampled from a female donor in good health and CMV-seropositive. The sample taken for sequencing was PBMCs.

This CDR3 is CAWSVLDLTDTQYF. DNA of the CDR3: TGTGCCTGGAGTGTACTTGATCTCACAGATACGCAGTATTTT. This chain uses TRBV30 with TRBJ2-3; D gene uncertain. This CDR3 is built from 14 residues. V dropped 0 bases and J dropped 2 bases, with 9 bases sitting between them. Looked up from germline, CDR1 is GTSNPN and CDR2 is SVGIG (reference sequence).